The 8 T cell receptor beta chains listed next were all sequenced from one sample in a study of control samples from healthy donors and cancer patients. TCRdb's copy holds only in-frame clones and misses some; the assay was immunoSEQ multiplex PCR. This repertoire shows around 94,000 clones, 70% to 90% found once; its top ten account for over 1%. Sequencing was done on a sample of blood. The receptor set was obtained from a woman between 50 and 59 years old in good health.

The CDR3 loop is CASSVGLDAYNEQFF. In DNA form, the CDR3 reads TGTGCCAGCAGCGTAGGGCTAGACGCCTACAATGAGCAGTTCTTC. The rearrangement uses TRBV9 and TRBJ2-1, with D unresolved. This CDR3 has 15 amino acids. CDR1 is SGDLS, CDR2 YYNGEE, per germline. V was shortened by 0 bases and J by 2 bases, with 9 bases between the two germline ends.

The V and J genes are TRBV9 and TRBJ1-2, with D possibly matching TRBD1 (6 bases). CDR3 size: 14 residues. Trimming cost V 0 bases and J 6 bases, with 12 bases left between them. Germline-derived CDR1 and CDR2 are SGDLS and YYNGEE. CDR3 DNA: TGTGCCAGCAGCGTAGACAGGGAAAAGGATGGCTACACCTTC. Protein sequence: CASSVDREKDGYTF.

The genes are TRBV6-1 and TRBJ1-1; D is unresolved. The ends were cut back, 2 bases at V and 1 base at J, with 14 bases in the middle. Germline V gene data show CDR1 as MNHNS and CDR2 as SASEGT. The CDR3 totals 16 residues. The CDR3 is CASSENPTAQNTEAFF. DNA of the CDR3: TGTGCCAGCAGTGAAAATCCCACGGCACAGAACACTGAAGCTTTCTTT.

The chain uses TRBV29-1 and TRBJ1-1; D unclear. This CDR3 is built from 14 residues. V gave up 7 bases and J gave up 1 base, with 16 bases separating them. Per germline, CDR1 SQVTM and CDR2 ANQGSEA. CDR3 nucleotides: TGCAGCGCCTCTCTCTTTGCCCCGAACACTGAAGCTTTCTTT. Its translation is CSASLFAPNTEAFF.

This clone showed up just once. The rearrangement uses TRBV6-2 or TRBV6-3 and TRBJ2-7; D is perhaps TRBD1 (6 bases). Germline CDR1 MNHEY, CDR2 SVGEGT. CDR3 length equals 17 residues. The V gene lost 1 base and the J gene lost 0 bases, with 16 bases spanning the gap. CDR3 coding DNA: TGTGCCAGCAGTTACTTCGGCCCACAGGGTAGCTCCTACGAGCAGTACTTC. This translates into CASSYFGPQGSSYEQYF.

This clone appeared a single time. The genes are TRBV28 and TRBJ2-7, with D unclear. The length of the CDR3 is 15 residues. Germline V lookup: CDR1 MDHEN, CDR2 SYDVKM. Trimming took 6 bases from V and 3 from J, leaving 18 bases between them. This CDR3 reads CASRLPTSSIYEQYF. Here the CDR3 DNA reads TGTGCCAGCAGGCTGCCCACGTCCAGTATCTACGAGCAGTACTTC.

This chain links TRBV18 with TRBJ1-5, with D maybe TRBD1 (5 bases). Germline CDR1 is KGHSH and CDR2 is LQKENI. V was pared by 3 bases and J by 5 bases, with 8 bases between. This CDR3 is built from 13 residues. The CDR3 sequence: CASSPDSDQPQHF. The CDR3 DNA sequence: TGTGCCAGCTCACCCGACAGCGATCAGCCCCAGCATTTT.

V is TRBV2 and J is TRBJ2-5, with 11 bases lining up with TRBD2. CDR1 and CDR2 from the germline V gene are SNHLY and FYNNEI. The CDR3 is 15 residues long. J lost 7 bases, V lost 2 bases, and 6 bases had no gene match. CDR3 sequence reads: CASSETSGGRGTQYF. The CDR3, as DNA: TGTGCCAGCAGTGAAACTAGCGGGGGCCGGGGGACCCAGTACTTC. The variable domain in full, completed from reference TRBV2 and TRBJ2-5, reads EPEVTQTPSHQVTQMGQEVILRCVPISNHLYFYWYRQILGQKVEFLVSFYNNEISEKSEIFDDQFSVERPDGSNFTLKIRSTKLEDSAMYFCASSETSGGRGTQYFGPGTRLLVL.